This TCR beta chain appears in the sequencing data of a study of identical twins. The length of the CDR3 is 17 residues. The V segment lost 3 bases and the J segment 0 bases; nucleotides outside the gene matches: 6. The V gene's germline CDR1 is LGHDT and CDR2 YNNKEL (reference sequence). General observations from the study: Twin pairs' shared out-of-frame alpha sequences were enriched in low generation probability. With abundant cord blood beta clonotypes, insertions were fewer; memory repertoires showed no such pattern.

Details on this clonotype: Its antigen is as yet unknown.

Unique molecular identifiers were present on cDNA, and template switching added a universal primer site. TCRdb processed the 5' RACE reads anew with MiXCR; each CDR3 protein has one entry. This table holds about 890,000 distinct CDR3 sequences, roughly an eighth found once. This sample also appeared in a second study, on yellow fever vaccine responses in identical twins. That publication notes: The T cell response to vaccination in identical twins was reportedly partly convergent and partly personalized.

The receptor was derived from a woman aged 18-35 years in good health. V gene TRBV3-1 combines with J gene TRBJ2-2, with TRBD1 matching 8 bases. The sample was PBMCs. CDR3 DNA sequence: TGTGCCAGCAGCCACCTAGGACAGGGAACGAACACCGGGGAGCTGTTTTTT. As protein: CASSHLGQGTNTGELFF.